Listed below are T cell receptor beta chains from one sample, sequenced in a study of CD8 T cell repertoires and HIV-1 epitope variants. Some clones are missing from TCRdb's copy, which holds only in-frame ones; the method was immunoSEQ multiplex PCR. This table has roughly 100,000 clones, roughly 81% appearing once. The sequenced material came from uncultured baseline CD8+ T cells from peripheral blood mononuclear cells (PBMCs). The receptors here all came from a male donor with HIV. CDR3s leave out the opening cysteine and the closing phenylalanine or tryptophan.

TRBV29-1,TRBJ2-7,SVESPGNPSYEQY
TRBV5-4,TRBJ2-7,AASGRPPSEQY
TRBV7-2,TRBJ1-1,ASSLGTGYAEAF
TRBV30,TRBJ2-3,AWSTFPADTQY
TRBV28,TRBJ1-2,ASTETGYKSYGYT
TRBV19,TRBJ1-2,ASSMNRGRTYGYT
TRBV4-3,TRBJ2-3,ASSQSPPGGATDTQY
TRBV5-8,TRBJ2-7,ASSLVLGGTSMDSSYEQY
TRBV6-1,TRBJ2-7,ASSPGQGEQY
TRBV6-6,TRBJ2-7,ASSYLQIYEQY
TRBV7-2,TRBJ2-7,ASSLGGGTFYEQY
TRBV10-3,TRBJ2-7,AISEMAASSSYEQY
TRBV28,TRBJ2-7,ASRGQVPYEQY
TRBV25-1,TRBJ2-7,ASTPRDPWERQY
TRBV28,TRBJ2-1,ASSLLAGGRGYNEQF
TRBV28,TRBJ2-7,ASSGRYEQY
TRBV9,TRBJ2-7,ASSVAEGEQY
TRBV30,TRBJ2-3,AWTTGGSLDTQY
TRBV6-5,TRBJ2-1,ASSFGTSDEF
TRBV6-5,TRBJ2-7,ASSSTATYEQY
TRBV18,TRBJ1-4,ASSPGQGQLF
TRBV6-5,TRBJ2-5,ASSYRTGIETQY
TRBV28,TRBJ2-7,ASREAGLAGPGEQY
TRBV28,TRBJ1-2,ASSNRDGYT
TRBV7-2,TRBJ2-4,ASSLGGQKNIQY
TRBV28,TRBJ1-1,ASRDRDEAF
TRBV6-1,TRBJ2-7,ASSDFRGSEQY
TRBV9,TRBJ2-7,ASSATGGEQY
TRBV7-9,TRBJ1-6,ASNLQGNSPLH
TRBV7-8,TRBJ1-6,ASSSGAVGSPLH
TRBV28,TRBJ2-3,ASKGGDTQY
TRBV28,TRBJ2-7,ASSLNRGTGHFVMY
TRBV7-6,TRBJ2-7,ASSRTGGDQQY
TRBV7-7,TRBJ1-4,ASSLGTGGPNEKLF
TRBV29-1,TRBJ1-1,SVERNTEAF
TRBV15,TRBJ1-1,ATSRDRRERNTEAF
TRBV30,TRBJ1-6,AWAQAGIGSPLH
TRBV19,TRBJ2-3,ASSPGTGADTQY
TRBV5-1,TRBJ2-3,ASSLGGGRTDTQY
TRBV9,TRBJ1-5,ASSPTGNNQPQH
TRBV5-5,TRBJ2-1,AMSGGAYNEQF
TRBV7-2,TRBJ2-7,ASSLVGRGGKYEQY
TRBV27,TRBJ1-1,ASSLERGLDTEAF
TRBV9,TRBJ1-1,ASSAGEILNTEAF
TRBV27,TRBJ1-2,ASSLQEVSYGYT